The present T cell receptor beta chain was sequenced within a study of PD-1 blockade in classical Hodgkin lymphoma. The time point was: newly diagnosed, previously untreated cHL patient sample. Thawed PBMCs yielded CD4+ T cells through magnetic negative selection. Comparator PBMCs were from newly diagnosed, untreated classical Hodgkin lymphoma. The CDR3 spans 14 residues. CDR1 is SNHLY and CDR2 is FYNNEI in the germline V gene. Trimming shortened V by 6 bases and J by 1 base, and 12 bases separated the two germline ends. The data were produced by immunoSEQ multiplex PCR, yet TCRdb's version contains in-frame clones alone and is incomplete. This table holds tens of thousands of clones, more than 85% found once.

Sequencing was carried out using CD4+ T cells from blood. This TCR was sampled from a human donor with classical Hodgkin lymphoma. J is TRBJ1-2 and V is TRBV2; D perhaps matches TRBD1 (6 bases). CDR3 sequence: CASSAGHFNYGYTF. As DNA, the CDR3 is TGTGCCAGCAGCGCGGGACATTTTAACTATGGCTACACCTTC.